These T cell receptor beta chains were read from a single sample in a study of T cells in Graves' hyperthyroidism and ophthalmopathy. MiXCR was run by TCRdb on the multiplex PCR reads, yielding one entry per CDR3 protein. The repertoire holds over 700,000 distinct CDR3 sequences, with 38% as singletons. Material for sequencing was blood. The source is a man younger than 35 with Graves' hyperthyroidism. Each CDR3 is given with its conserved first and last residue. The D gene is left open where the match is weak. Clone size is shown for a subset of rows, as once, few, many or a class of expanded clone.

CDR3 DNA: TGTGCCAGCAGTCCCGAGACAGGGAACACTGAAGCTTTCTTT; CDR3 protein: CASSPETGNTEAFF; D gene: .; clone size: .; V gene: TRBV2; J gene: TRBJ1-1
CDR3 DNA: TGTGCCACCAGCAGGGCCCAGAGAGGTGAAAAACTGTTTTTT; CDR3 protein: CATSRAQRGEKLFF; D gene: .; clone size: .; V gene: TRBV15; J gene: TRBJ1-4
CDR3 DNA: TGCAGTGCTGAGCGATCAGGGGTCTACGAGCAGTACTTC; CDR3 protein: CSAERSGVYEQYF; D gene: .; clone size: .; V gene: TRBV20-1; J gene: TRBJ2-7
CDR3 DNA: TGTGCCAGCAGCCAAGCCGGGACAGCGGGTTTACTGAACACTGAAGCTTTCTTT; CDR3 protein: CASSQAGTAGLLNTEAFF; D gene: TRBD1; clone size: .; V gene: TRBV7-9; J gene: TRBJ1-1
CDR3 DNA: TGTGCCAGCAGTTTGGGACCTAGCGGCTACTACGAGCAGTACTTC; CDR3 protein: CASSLGPSGYYEQYF; D gene: TRBD2; clone size: .; V gene: TRBV13; J gene: TRBJ2-7
CDR3 DNA: TGTGCCAGCAGTCGCGGACAGGGGGCCAACGTCCTGACTTTC; CDR3 protein: CASSRGQGANVLTF; D gene: .; clone size: .; V gene: TRBV2; J gene: TRBJ2-6
CDR3 DNA: TGTGCCAGCAGTGGGGACGATAGCAATCAGCCCCAGCATTTT; CDR3 protein: CASSGDDSNQPQHF; D gene: .; clone size: .; V gene: TRBV12-3/TRBV12-4; J gene: TRBJ1-5
CDR3 DNA: TGTGCCAGCAGCTCCCTGGACAGGCAAGAGACCCAGTACTTC; CDR3 protein: CASSSLDRQETQYF; D gene: TRBD1; clone size: few; V gene: TRBV5-4; J gene: TRBJ2-5
CDR3 DNA: TGCGCCAGCAGCACCCCACAGGGAGGGCCGTACGAGCAGTACTTC; CDR3 protein: CASSTPQGGPYEQYF; D gene: .; clone size: once; V gene: TRBV5-1; J gene: TRBJ2-7
CDR3 DNA: TGCGCCAGCAGCTTGGCCTCGGGAGGATGGTTAGAGACCCAGTACTTC; CDR3 protein: CASSLASGGWLETQYF; D gene: TRBD2; clone size: few; V gene: TRBV5-1; J gene: TRBJ2-5
CDR3 DNA: TGTGCCAGCAGCTTGGGACAGGGCATGAACACTGAAACTTCCTTT; CDR3 protein: CASSLGQGMNTETSF; D gene: TRBD1; clone size: .; V gene: TRBV7-2; J gene: TRBJ1-1
CDR3 DNA: TGTGCCAGCAGCTCCCCCCGAGGGGACAGGGCTGAAAAACTGTTTTTT; CDR3 protein: CASSSPRGDRAEKLFF; D gene: TRBD1; clone size: .; V gene: TRBV7-6; J gene: TRBJ1-4
CDR3 DNA: TGTGCCAGCAGCTTAGCAGACAGGGTCGGGTACGAGCAGTACTTC; CDR3 protein: CASSLADRVGYEQYF; D gene: TRBD1; clone size: many; V gene: TRBV7-9; J gene: TRBJ2-7
CDR3 DNA: TGCAGTGCTAGAGGGACTAGCGGCTACAATGAGCAGTTCTTC; CDR3 protein: CSARGTSGYNEQFF; D gene: TRBD2; clone size: .; V gene: TRBV20-1; J gene: TRBJ2-1
CDR3 DNA: TGTGCCAGCAGTTGGGGGAGGACGGGGGAAAAACTGTTTTTT; CDR3 protein: CASSWGRTGEKLFF; D gene: .; clone size: .; V gene: TRBV10-3; J gene: TRBJ1-4
CDR3 DNA: TGTGCCGGCAGCTTAGTTCTGAACACTGAAGCTTTCTTT; CDR3 protein: CAGSLVLNTEAFF; D gene: .; clone size: .; V gene: TRBV7-2; J gene: TRBJ1-1
CDR3 DNA: TGTGCCAGCAGCCGTTACAGCCCGGCCTCGGCTAATGAAAAACTGTTTTTT; CDR3 protein: CASSRYSPASANEKLFF; D gene: .; clone size: .; V gene: TRBV11-2; J gene: TRBJ1-4
CDR3 DNA: TGCGCCAGCAGCCAACTCCCAGGACAGGGTGAGACCCAGTACTTC; CDR3 protein: CASSQLPGQGETQYF; D gene: TRBD1; clone size: few; V gene: TRBV4-1; J gene: TRBJ2-5
CDR3 DNA: TGTGCCAGCAGTTTAGGGGGGTCTGCGAATCAGCCCCAGCATTTT; CDR3 protein: CASSLGGSANQPQHF; D gene: .; clone size: few; V gene: TRBV12-3/TRBV12-4; J gene: TRBJ1-5
CDR3 DNA: TGTGCCAGCAGCTTAGTTGGGGATGTGGAGGATGAGCAGTTCTTC; CDR3 protein: CASSLVGDVEDEQFF; D gene: .; clone size: .; V gene: TRBV11-1; J gene: TRBJ2-1
CDR3 DNA: TGTGCCAGCAGCCAAGTGGGCGAGCAGTACTTC; CDR3 protein: CASSQVGEQYF; D gene: .; clone size: many; V gene: TRBV14; J gene: TRBJ2-7
CDR3 DNA: TGTGCCAGCAGCTCCGACAGGGATGTTGGTCAGCCCCAGCATTTT; CDR3 protein: CASSSDRDVGQPQHF; D gene: TRBD1; clone size: .; V gene: TRBV7-9; J gene: TRBJ1-5
CDR3 DNA: TGTGCCAGCACCGAGCGGGGGCCGAACTATGGCTACACCTTC; CDR3 protein: CASTERGPNYGYTF; D gene: .; clone size: many; V gene: TRBV2; J gene: TRBJ1-2
CDR3 DNA: TGTGCCAGCAGCTTAGGACAGGGCCCTCTTAACACTGAAGCTTTCTTT; CDR3 protein: CASSLGQGPLNTEAFF; D gene: TRBD1; clone size: many; V gene: TRBV7-9; J gene: TRBJ1-1
CDR3 DNA: TGCAGTGCAGCCGTAGGTGGTGAAGCTTTCTTT; CDR3 protein: CSAAVGGEAFF; D gene: .; clone size: many; V gene: TRBV20-1; J gene: TRBJ1-1
CDR3 DNA: TGTGCCAGCAGCCTAGATGCTGCGAGCTCCTACGAGCAGTACTTC; CDR3 protein: CASSLDAASSYEQYF; D gene: .; clone size: .; V gene: TRBV6-6; J gene: TRBJ2-7
CDR3 DNA: TGTGCCAGTAGTATCCCGTCGGACTATGGCTACACCTTC; CDR3 protein: CASSIPSDYGYTF; D gene: .; clone size: many; V gene: TRBV19; J gene: TRBJ1-2
CDR3 DNA: TGTGCCAGCAGCCAAGAAGCAGGGGTATATGGCTACACCTTC; CDR3 protein: CASSQEAGVYGYTF; D gene: .; clone size: .; V gene: TRBV3-1; J gene: TRBJ1-2
CDR3 DNA: TGTGCCAGCAGTGAAGTCGGGAGCTCCTACGAGACCCAGTACTTC; CDR3 protein: CASSEVGSSYETQYF; D gene: .; clone size: .; V gene: TRBV6-1; J gene: TRBJ2-5
CDR3 DNA: TGTGCCAGCAGCGTAGGTGACTCAAAAGGGAACACTGAAGCTTTCTTT; CDR3 protein: CASSVGDSKGNTEAFF; D gene: .; clone size: few; V gene: TRBV9; J gene: TRBJ1-1
CDR3 DNA: TGCGCCAGCAGCCAGGGGACTAGCGTAACCTACGAGCAGTACTTC; CDR3 protein: CASSQGTSVTYEQYF; D gene: TRBD2; clone size: .; V gene: TRBV4-3; J gene: TRBJ2-7
CDR3 DNA: TGTGCCAGCAGCCCCGAACTGAGCGGGGGCTACGAGCAGTACTTC; CDR3 protein: CASSPELSGGYEQYF; D gene: TRBD2; clone size: many; V gene: TRBV7-8; J gene: TRBJ2-7
CDR3 DNA: TGTGCCAGCAGCGTAGGGGGCTCCGCCTATGGCTACACCTTC; CDR3 protein: CASSVGGSAYGYTF; D gene: .; clone size: .; V gene: TRBV9; J gene: TRBJ1-2
CDR3 DNA: TGCGCCAGCAGTCAGGGACACCTGAACACTGGAGCTTTCTTT; CDR3 protein: CASSQGHLNTGAFF; D gene: .; clone size: .; V gene: TRBV5-1; J gene: TRBJ1-1
CDR3 DNA: TGTGCCAGCAGCCAAGGTCGAGGAGGGGCGGGAAACACCATATATTTT; CDR3 protein: CASSQGRGGAGNTIYF; D gene: .; clone size: few; V gene: TRBV3-1; J gene: TRBJ1-3
CDR3 DNA: TGTGCCAGCAGCAACCGACAGGGGATGAACACTGAAGCTTTCTTT; CDR3 protein: CASSNRQGMNTEAFF; D gene: TRBD1; clone size: .; V gene: TRBV7-2; J gene: TRBJ1-1
CDR3 DNA: TGTGCCAGCAGCCTCACGGGACAGTCTAACTATGGCTACACCTTC; CDR3 protein: CASSLTGQSNYGYTF; D gene: TRBD1; clone size: .; V gene: TRBV9; J gene: TRBJ1-2
CDR3 DNA: TGTGCCAGCAGCTTAAGTCAGGCAGGTGGCTACACCTTC; CDR3 protein: CASSLSQAGGYTF; D gene: .; clone size: many; V gene: TRBV7-9; J gene: TRBJ1-2
CDR3 DNA: TGTGCCAGCAGTCGGGGGTACGGGGGAAGTTCACCCCTCCACTTT; CDR3 protein: CASSRGYGGSSPLHF; D gene: .; clone size: few; V gene: TRBV12-3/TRBV12-4; J gene: TRBJ1-6
CDR3 DNA: TGTGCCAGCTCACCACGGGACAGGCCTTGGGATGGCTACACCTTC; CDR3 protein: CASSPRDRPWDGYTF; D gene: TRBD1; clone size: .; V gene: TRBV25-1; J gene: TRBJ1-2
CDR3 DNA: TGCGCCAAGCCGGGGGACTATGGCTACACCTTC; CDR3 protein: CAKPGDYGYTF; D gene: .; clone size: .; V gene: TRBV10-1; J gene: TRBJ1-2
CDR3 DNA: TGTGCCAGCAGCACACGACTAGCGGGGCTCCAAGAGACCCAGTACTTC; CDR3 protein: CASSTRLAGLQETQYF; D gene: TRBD2; clone size: .; V gene: TRBV13; J gene: TRBJ2-5
CDR3 DNA: TGTGCCAGCCGGGGCGGGGGAGCGGCCACTGAAGCTTTCTTT; CDR3 protein: CASRGGGAATEAFF; D gene: .; clone size: many; V gene: TRBV25-1; J gene: TRBJ1-1
CDR3 DNA: TGTGCCAGCAGTGAAGTACTAGTAAATGAGCAGTACTTC; CDR3 protein: CASSEVLVNEQYF; D gene: .; clone size: .; V gene: TRBV25-1; J gene: TRBJ2-7
CDR3 DNA: TGTGCCAGCAGCTTTTTAGCGGGGACGTACCAAGAGACCCAGTACTTC; CDR3 protein: CASSFLAGTYQETQYF; D gene: TRBD2; clone size: .; V gene: TRBV7-6; J gene: TRBJ2-5
CDR3 DNA: TGCAGTGCGACCGACGGGAACACCGGGGAGCTGTTTTTT; CDR3 protein: CSATDGNTGELFF; D gene: .; clone size: few; V gene: TRBV20-1; J gene: TRBJ2-2
CDR3 DNA: TGTGCCAGCAGCCAAGTAGGGACAGTTTATGGCTACGCCTTC; CDR3 protein: CASSQVGTVYGYAF; D gene: TRBD1; clone size: .; V gene: TRBV14; J gene: TRBJ1-2
CDR3 DNA: TGTGCCAGCAGCGTAGTGGGGATTGACTCCGAGGAAGCTTTCTTT; CDR3 protein: CASSVVGIDSEEAFF; D gene: .; clone size: .; V gene: TRBV9; J gene: TRBJ1-1